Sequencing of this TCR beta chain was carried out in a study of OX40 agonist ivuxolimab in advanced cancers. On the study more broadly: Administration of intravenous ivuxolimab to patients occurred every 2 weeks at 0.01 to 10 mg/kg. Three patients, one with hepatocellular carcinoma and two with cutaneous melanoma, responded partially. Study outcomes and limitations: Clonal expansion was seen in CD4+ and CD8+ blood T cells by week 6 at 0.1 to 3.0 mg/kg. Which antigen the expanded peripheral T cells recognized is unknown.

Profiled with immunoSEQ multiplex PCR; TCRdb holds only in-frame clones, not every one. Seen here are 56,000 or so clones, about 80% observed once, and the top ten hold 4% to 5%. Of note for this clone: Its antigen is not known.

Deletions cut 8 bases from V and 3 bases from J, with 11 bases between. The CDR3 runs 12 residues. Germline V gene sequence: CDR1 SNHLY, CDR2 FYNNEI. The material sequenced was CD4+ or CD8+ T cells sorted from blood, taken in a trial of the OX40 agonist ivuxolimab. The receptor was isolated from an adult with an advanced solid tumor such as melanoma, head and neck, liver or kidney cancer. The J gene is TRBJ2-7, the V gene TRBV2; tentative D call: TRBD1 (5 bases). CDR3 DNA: TGTGCCAGCGGGTACCAGGGCTACGAGCAGTACTTC. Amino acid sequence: CASGYQGYEQYF.